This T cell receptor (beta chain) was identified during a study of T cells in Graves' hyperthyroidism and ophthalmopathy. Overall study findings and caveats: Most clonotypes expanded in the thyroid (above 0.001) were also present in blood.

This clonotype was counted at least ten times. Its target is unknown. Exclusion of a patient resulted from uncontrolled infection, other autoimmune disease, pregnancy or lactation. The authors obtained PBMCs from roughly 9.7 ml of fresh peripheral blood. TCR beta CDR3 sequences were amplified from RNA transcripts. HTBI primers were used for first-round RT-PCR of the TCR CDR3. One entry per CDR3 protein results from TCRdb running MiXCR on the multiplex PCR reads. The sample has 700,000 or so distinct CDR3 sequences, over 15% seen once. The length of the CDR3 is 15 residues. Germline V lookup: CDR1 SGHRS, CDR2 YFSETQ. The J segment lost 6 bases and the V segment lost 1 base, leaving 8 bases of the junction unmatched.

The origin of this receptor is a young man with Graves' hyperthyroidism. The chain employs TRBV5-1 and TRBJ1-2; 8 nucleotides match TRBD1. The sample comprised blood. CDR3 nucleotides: TGCGCCAGCAGCTTGACAACCGGGACAGGAAATGGCTACACCTTC. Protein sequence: CASSLTTGTGNGYTF.